This paragraph covers one TCR beta chain sequence. This sample is part of a study of cytomegalovirus exposure and HLA in healthy donors. The PCR employed 60 Vbeta primers together with 13 Jbeta primers. Here immunoSEQ multiplex PCR was the method, and the copy in TCRdb shows in-frame clones only, minus some. The table has about 160,000 clones, 65% to 90% seen once. The germline gives CDR1 MNHNY, CDR2 SVGAGI (reference sequence). The length of the CDR3 is 14 residues. The V segment lost 6 bases and the J segment 1 base; nucleotides outside the gene matches: 2. What was sequenced was PBMCs. The J gene is TRBJ2-5, the V gene TRBV6-6; 10 bases align to TRBD2. The clonotype originates from a woman aged 18-29 years in good health and CMV-seronegative. CDR3 DNA: TGTGCCAGCAGGCTAGCGGGGGTCCAAGAGACCCAGTACTTC. Translation gives CASRLAGVQETQYF.